One sample yielded the 21 T cell receptor beta chains listed below, sequenced in a study of vaccination and CD4 T cells after COVID-19. These receptors are not linked to any known antigen. Treatment meaning: roughly 10-day PBMC culture with coronavirus spike peptide pools or control peptides (ViraFEST assay). The Oncomine TCR Beta short-read assay was applied to DNA of cultured CD4+ T cells. TCRdb fed the PCR reads into MiXCR, producing one record per CDR3 protein. The data contain 3,000 to 3,500 distinct CDR3 sequences, roughly 22% of them singletons. Sequenced material: CD4+ T cells from blood, cultured in vitro, taken after SARS-CoV-2 vaccination. These receptors originate from a human donor who had recovered from COVID-19.

This clonotype is deemed medium-sized. V gene TRBV7-2 combines with J gene TRBJ1-2, with no clear D. The germline CDR1 and CDR2 sequences are SGHTA and FQGNSA. V was cut by 5 bases and J by 1 base, with 5 bases left in between. The CDR3 runs 12 residues. CDR3 nucleotides: TGTGCCAGCAGCCAAGATAACTATGGCTACACCTTC. It is translated as CASSQDNYGYTF.

The V and J genes are TRBV7-2 and TRBJ1-6; D unclear. With 3 bases removed from V and 6 bases from J, the gap between germline ends came to 21 bases. The germline V gene encodes CDR1 SGHTA and CDR2 FQGNSA. The CDR3 is made up of 18 amino acids. CDR3 protein: CASSFSTWGDLGNSPLHF. The CDR3 DNA sequence: TGTGCCAGCAGCTTTTCGACCTGGGGTGATTTAGGTAATTCACCCCTCCACTTT.

This clonotype rates as medium-sized. The chain carries TRBV20-1 and TRBJ1-5, with 8 bases that match TRBD1. J lost 1 base, V lost 6 bases, and 5 bases had no gene match. CDR1 DFQATT and CDR2 SNEGSKA come from the germline V gene (reference sequence). This CDR3 has 14 residues. The CDR3 here is CSARTGRSNQPQHF. The DNA for the CDR3 is TGCAGTGCCAGGACAGGGCGGAGCAATCAGCCCCAGCATTTT.

This clonotype was counted a single time. V is TRBV2 and J is TRBJ2-7; D call uncertain. Germline values: CDR1 SNHLY, CDR2 FYNNEI. There are 13 residues in the CDR3. With 4 bases removed from V and 7 bases from J, the gap between germline ends came to 14 bases. CDR3 in DNA: TGTGCCAGCAGTGGGCAGTCATTAGGGGAGCAGTACTTC. It is translated as CASSGQSLGEQYF.

A single count supports this clonotype. Just one base apart from a much larger clone, this may be a read error. V is TRBV15 and J is TRBJ2-7, with D perhaps TRBD1 (6 bases). V shed 4 bases and J shed 1 base, with 14 bases lying between them. This CDR3 region has 15 residues. Per the germline V gene, CDR1 is LNHNV and CDR2 is YYDKDF (reference sequence). CDR3 in amino acids: CATSKEKGVSYEQYF. The CDR3 DNA reads as TGTGCCACCAGCAAAGAGAAGGGGGTGTCCTACGAGCAGTACTTC.

Ten or more counts support this clonotype. This rearrangement joins TRBV6-5 to TRBJ2-7; TRBD1 matches at 9 bases. The germline gives CDR1 MNHEY, CDR2 SVGAGI. CDR3 size: 15 residues. V gave up 4 bases and J gave up 3 bases; unmatched junction bases: 7. This chain's CDR3 is CASSLGTGTIYEQYF. The DNA of the CDR3 is TGTGCCAGCAGTTTAGGGACAGGGACCATCTACGAGCAGTACTTC.

This clonotype is medium-sized by share. V and J are TRBV20-1 and TRBJ1-6; 7 bases map to TRBD1. Germline loops: CDR1 DFQATT, CDR2 SNEGSKA (reference sequence). The CDR3 totals 16 residues. With V trimmed by 3 bases and J by 0 bases, 5 bases remained unmatched. The CDR3 loop reads CSARETGSSYNSPLHF. As DNA, the CDR3 is TGCAGTGCTAGGGAGACAGGGAGCTCCTATAATTCACCCCTCCACTTT.

This clonotype showed up just once. The V gene is TRBV30, the J gene TRBJ1-5; no definite D call. Trimming removed 0 bases at V and 0 bases at J, with 3 bases between. This CDR3 contains 13 residues. Germline V gives CDR1 GTSNPN, CDR2 SVGIG (reference sequence). The CDR3, as DNA: TGTGCCTGGAGTGTAGCTAGCAATCAGCCCCAGCATTTT. Its protein is CAWSVASNQPQHF. Drawing the rest from reference TRBV30 and TRBJ1-5, the complete variable domain is SQTIHQWPATLVQPVGSPLSLECTVEGTSNPNLYWYRQAAGRGLQLLFYSVGIGQISSEVPQNLSASRPQDRQFILSSKKLLLSDSGFYLCAWSVASNQPQHFGDGTRLSIL.

By proportion, this clonotype is medium-sized. V and J are TRBV20-1 and TRBJ2-7; TRBD2 matches at 11 bases. V gave up 4 bases and J gave up 4 bases; unmatched junction bases: 9. CDR3 length: 15 amino acids. Germline assignment: CDR1 DFQATT and CDR2 SNEGSKA (reference sequence). The CDR3 DNA reads TGCAGTGCTAAACTGTTAGCGGGGGGGATTTACGAGCAGTACTTC. It translates to CSAKLLAGGIYEQYF.

The table lists this clonotype with a few counts. The chain combines TRBV7-2 with TRBJ2-6; either TRBD1 or TRBD2 may supply D (6 bases each). The CDR3 is 20 residues long. Germline assignment: CDR1 SGHTA and CDR2 FQGNSA. V lost 1 base and J lost 0, with 19 bases in between. The CDR3 protein is CASSLGVRWGAGSGANVLTF. The CDR3, as DNA: TGTGCCAGCAGCTTAGGCGTTAGGTGGGGGGCCGGCTCTGGGGCCAACGTCCTGACTTTC.

By share of the sample, this clonotype is medium-sized. The V call is TRBV20-1, the J call TRBJ1-5, with D possibly TRBD1 on 5 matching bases. The germline V gene encodes CDR1 DFQATT and CDR2 SNEGSKA (reference sequence). Trimming cost V 5 bases and J 0 bases, with 14 bases left between them. This CDR3 is built from 15 residues. The CDR3 DNA sequence: TGCAGTGCTCTTATGGAGGGGTATAGCAATCAGCCCCAGCATTTT. Protein product: CSALMEGYSNQPQHF.

In this sample, this clonotype turned up a few times. V and J are TRBV10-3 and TRBJ2-5; D not certain. The germline CDR1 and CDR2 sequences are ENHRY and SYGVKD. V lost 4 bases, J lost 1 base, and 7 bases lay in between. The CDR3 consists of 13 residues. The CDR3 protein is CAISVYIQETQYF. The CDR3 coding sequence is TGTGCCATCAGTGTGTACATCCAAGAGACCCAGTACTTC.

This clonotype has a handful of counts. This chain joins TRBV6-1 and TRBJ2-7, with 9 nucleotides matching TRBD1. Per germline, CDR1 MNHNS and CDR2 SASEGT. The CDR3 runs to 14 residues. Trimming took 5 bases from V and 0 from J; bases not matched to a gene: 2. CDR3: CASSRDRVSYEQYF. The CDR3 DNA reads as TGTGCCAGCAGTAGGGACAGGGTCTCCTACGAGCAGTACTTC.

This clonotype occurred many times. V usage is TRBV20-1 and J usage is TRBJ1-2; D ambiguous. V was shortened by 1 base and J by 4 bases, with 10 bases between the two germline ends. The CDR3 runs 13 residues. CDR1 and CDR2 from the germline V gene are DFQATT and SNEGSKA (reference sequence). DNA of the CDR3: TGCAGTGCTAGAGCGACGACCAGCTATGGCTACACCTTC. Its protein is CSARATTSYGYTF.

This sequence joins TRBV12-3 or TRBV12-4 and TRBJ1-2; D unclear. The V gene lost 5 bases and the J gene lost 8 bases, with 12 bases spanning the gap. This CDR3 region has 12 residues. The CDR3 protein is CASSDGVKGYTF. CDR3 nucleotide sequence: TGTGCCAGCAGTGACGGGGTGAAAGGCTACACCTTC.

V is TRBV7-8 and J is TRBJ1-2; TRBD1 might be the D (6 bases). CDR1 is SGHVS and CDR2 is FQNEAQ in the germline V gene. V was trimmed by 4 bases and J by 7 bases, leaving 19 bases between them. CDR3 size: 15 residues. The CDR3 is CASSSHMTGAGGYTF. The CDR3 nucleotides are TGTGCCAGCAGCTCCCATATGACAGGCGCGGGTGGCTACACCTTC.

The CDR3 nucleotides are TGCAGCGAGGAGGGAGACTATGGCTACACCTTC. Its protein is CSEEGDYGYTF. This chain connects TRBV20-1 to TRBJ1-2; D ambiguous. Germline V gene sequence: CDR1 DFQATT, CDR2 SNEGSKA (reference sequence). The CDR3 sequence is 11 residues long.

This clonotype was seen a few times. The rearrangement joins TRBV10-1 to TRBJ1-5, with 7 bases aligning to TRBD1. The germline V gene has CDR1 WNHNN and CDR2 SYGVQD (reference sequence). Trimming took 8 bases from V and 6 from J; bases not matched to a gene: 4. The CDR3 sequence is 12 residues long. The DNA for the CDR3 is TGCGCCAGCGGCTCAGGGGGTCAGCCCCAGCATTTT. Residues: CASGSGGQPQHF.

This clonotype has a handful of counts. V and J are TRBV20-1 and TRBJ1-6; D is uncertain. V dropped 2 bases and J dropped 5 bases, with 19 bases sitting between them. The CDR3 totals 17 residues. Germline loops: CDR1 DFQATT, CDR2 SNEGSKA (reference sequence). The CDR3 nucleotides are TGCAGTGCTAGACTAGTTTTGGCCGCGCGGGATAATTCACCCCTCCACTTT. Translated: CSARLVLAARDNSPLHF.

This clonotype was seen more than once but under ten times. The chain carries TRBV7-2 and TRBJ1-2; D not resolved. The CDR3 extends over 15 amino acids. Germline V lookup: CDR1 SGHTA, CDR2 FQGNSA. Trimming removed 7 bases from V and 8 bases from J, with 23 bases in between. In DNA form, the CDR3 reads TGTGCCAGCACTTTAGAGCCGGAGGGAGTTGGGGGCTACACCTTC. Protein: CASTLEPEGVGGYTF.

The rearrangement uses TRBV4-1 and TRBJ1-2; the match to TRBD1 covers 7 bases. Germline CDR1 is MGHRA and CDR2 is YSYEKL. The CDR3 loop spans 15 amino acids. With 5 bases clipped from V and 3 bases from J, the junction kept 9 bases outside the gene matches. DNA of the CDR3: TGCGCCAGCAGCAACAGACAGGGAAGCGACTATGGCTACACCTTC. This gives the protein CASSNRQGSDYGYTF.